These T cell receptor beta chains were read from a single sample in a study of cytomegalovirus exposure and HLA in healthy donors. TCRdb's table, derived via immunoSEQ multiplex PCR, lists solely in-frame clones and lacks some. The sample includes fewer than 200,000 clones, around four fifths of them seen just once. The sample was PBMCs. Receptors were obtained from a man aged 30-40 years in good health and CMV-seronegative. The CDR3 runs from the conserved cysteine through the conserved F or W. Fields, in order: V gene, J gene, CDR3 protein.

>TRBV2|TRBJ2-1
CASSEPSGGGDEQFF
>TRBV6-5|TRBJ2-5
CASSYGTGILQETQYF
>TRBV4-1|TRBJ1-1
CASSFGAVSTEAFF
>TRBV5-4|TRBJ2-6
CASSRDSSGANVLTF
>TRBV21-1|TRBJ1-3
CASSKGADSSGNTIYF
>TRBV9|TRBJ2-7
CASSGQYGTAYEQYF
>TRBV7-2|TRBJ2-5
CASSFGQGQRETQYF
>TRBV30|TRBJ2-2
CAWRASAASGELFF
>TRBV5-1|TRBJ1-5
CASSLGTGGDGNQPQHF
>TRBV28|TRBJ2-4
CASSLYPGAKNIQYF
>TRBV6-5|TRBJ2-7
CASSRGTREGSYF
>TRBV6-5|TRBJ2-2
CASRPGQFTGELFF
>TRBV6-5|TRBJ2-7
CASSQGGTVYEQYF
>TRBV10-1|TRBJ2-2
CASSESGGPDTGELFF
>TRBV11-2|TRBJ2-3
CASSIDRDRGLTDTQYF
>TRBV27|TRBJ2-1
CASSFFGRLNEQFF
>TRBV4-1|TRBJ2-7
CASSQDSTSGTYEQYF
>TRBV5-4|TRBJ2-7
CASSFSGSYEQYF
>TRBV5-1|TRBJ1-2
CASSLAGDFDGRGNYGYTF
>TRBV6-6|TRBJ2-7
CASRSGTGGVAQYF
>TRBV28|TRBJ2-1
CASSLLVAGGRENEQFF
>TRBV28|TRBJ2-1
CASSLRGTAYNEQFF
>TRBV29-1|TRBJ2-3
CSVEVYGGLTDTQYF
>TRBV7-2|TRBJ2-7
CASSPDLGLGYEQYF
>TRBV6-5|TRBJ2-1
CASSRPGTGSNEQFF
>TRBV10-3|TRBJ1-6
CAIKAGFYNSPLHF
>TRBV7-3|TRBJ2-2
CASSFRVGELFF
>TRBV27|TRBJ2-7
CATEPLRGKSYEQYF
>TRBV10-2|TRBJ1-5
CASSLAGNSNQPQHF
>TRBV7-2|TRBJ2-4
CASSSDRNIQYF
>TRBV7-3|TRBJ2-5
CASSLTGGQETQYF
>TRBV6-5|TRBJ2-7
CASSYDGGPYEQYF
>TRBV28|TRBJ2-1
CASSFSGMGHEQFF
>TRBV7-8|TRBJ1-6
CASSFMGASPLHF